Listed below are T cell receptor beta chains from one sample, sequenced in a study of shared clonotypes between healthy human individuals. Sequencing used immunoSEQ multiplex PCR; TCRdb keeps in-frame clones, though not all of them. Of a few hundred thousand clones in the sample, around 95% were seen once. Specimen: naive CD8+ T cells sorted from blood. The receptor set was obtained from a woman between 25 and 40 years old in good health. The CDR3 runs from the conserved cysteine through the conserved F or W. D genes are given only for firm matches.

j_call d_call v_call cdr3_aa
TRBJ2-1 TRBD2 TRBV7-9 CASSSPPSSGSNEQFF
TRBJ1-1 TRBD1 TRBV15 CATSRPQGGGEAFF
TRBJ1-4 NA TRBV4-2 CASSQEYGRGVEKLFF
TRBJ1-2 NA TRBV10-1 CASSGLNTFKDGYTF
TRBJ2-4 NA TRBV25-1 CASSDRTENIQYF
TRBJ2-7 NA TRBV13 CASSPPRTYEQYF
TRBJ2-1 TRBD2 TRBV9 CASSVSVAGVFNEQFF
TRBJ2-5 TRBD2 TRBV7-8 CASSSTSGETQYF
TRBJ2-3 TRBD1 TRBV10-1 CASSGEPGQGWADTQYF
TRBJ1-5 NA TRBV9 CASSPGRQNQPQHF
TRBJ2-7 NA TRBV28 CASSQPDYEQYF
TRBJ1-5 NA TRBV28 CASSLGGHQPQHF
TRBJ1-5 NA TRBV7-8 CASSLEHLGGNQPQHF
TRBJ2-7 NA TRBV9 CASSVGDWHYEQYF
TRBJ2-5 NA TRBV27 CASGVLGAQYF
TRBJ2-7 NA TRBV27 CASSSRQAHSYEQYF
TRBJ1-1 NA TRBV27 CASSYEWGNTEAFF
TRBJ2-4 NA TRBV10-1 CASSEKRKGDIQYF
TRBJ2-7 NA TRBV5-6 CASSLPTSYEQYF
TRBJ2-5 TRBD1 TRBV5-1 CASSSWTGETQYF
TRBJ2-1 NA TRBV7-9 CASSLAVSYNEQFF